The 27 T cell receptor beta chains below were found in one sample sequenced in a study of human T cells and chemical hapten exposure. Time point of the sample: pre-sensitization, week 0. Treatment reported: therapeutic diphenylcyclopropenone sensitization with weekly scalp DPC. A single record per CDR3 protein comes from TCRdb applying MiXCR to the RACE reads. The sample shows roughly 380,000 distinct CDR3 sequences, approximately 5.1% of them seen only once. Sequences were derived from whole blood, sampled in connection with sensitization to the hapten diphenylcyclopropenone (DPC). All receptors come from a woman aged 45-59 years with alopecia areata. Some clones in this sample may be carry-over from other donors' samples.

This clonotype was counted a few times. The chain combines TRBV10-3 with TRBJ2-3; perhaps TRBD2 as D (6 bases). Looked up from germline, CDR1 is ENHRY and CDR2 is SYGVKD. There are 13 residues in the CDR3. The ends were cut back, 5 bases at V and 1 base at J, with 7 bases in the middle. In DNA form, the CDR3 reads TGTGCCATCAGTTTAGCGGGCACAGATACGCAGTATTTT. It specifies CAISLAGTDTQYF.

This clonotype was seen a handful of times. The chain links TRBV30 to TRBJ1-5; possibly TRBD1 for D (5 bases). CDR1 is GTSNPN, CDR2 SVGIG, per germline (reference sequence). CDR3 size: 13 residues. V lost 1 base to trimming and J lost 1 base, with 5 bases between them. The DNA for the CDR3 is TGTGCCTGGAGTGGGGGGAGCAATCAGCCCCAGCATTTT. This translates into CAWSGGSNQPQHF. Full variable domain (outside the CDR3, taken from reference TRBV30 and TRBJ1-5): SQTIHQWPATLVQPVGSPLSLECTVEGTSNPNLYWYRQAAGRGLQLLFYSVGIGQISSEVPQNLSASRPQDRQFILSSKKLLLSDSGFYLCAWSGGSNQPQHFGDGTRLSIL.

V gene TRBV2 combines with J gene TRBJ2-6; D possibly corresponds to TRBD2 (5 bases). The CDR3 spans 16 residues. CDR1 is SNHLY and CDR2 is FYNNEI in the germline V gene. The V end was cut by 0 bases, the J end by 2 bases, with 8 bases between. This CDR3 is CASSEAGRTGANVLTF. The DNA for the CDR3 is TGTGCCAGCAGTGAAGCAGGGAGAACTGGGGCCAACGTCCTGACTTTC. The variable domain in full, with the rest retrieved from reference TRBV2 and TRBJ2-6, is EPEVTQTPSHQVTQMGQEVILRCVPISNHLYFYWYRQILGQKVEFLVSFYNNEISEKSEIFDDQFSVERPDGSNFTLKIRSTKLEDSAMYFCASSEAGRTGANVLTFGAGSRLTVL.

This clonotype appeared a few times. V gene TRBV7-2 combines with J gene TRBJ2-5; D may be TRBD1 (5 bases). Per germline, CDR1 SGHTA and CDR2 FQGNSA. V was clipped by 2 bases and J by 5 bases, with 15 bases between them. The CDR3 contains 15 residues. As DNA, the CDR3 is TGTGCCAGCAGCTTACTTTCAGGGCCTTGGGAGACCCAGTACTTC. Translated: CASSLLSGPWETQYF.

This clonotype was recorded a few times. This rearrangement joins TRBV2 to TRBJ2-1; TRBD2 agrees at 7 bases. Germline values: CDR1 SNHLY, CDR2 FYNNEI. V trimming: 1 base; J trimming: 0 bases; junction bases outside the gene matches: 6. The length of the CDR3 is 17 residues. The CDR3 reads CASSEDESGTSYNEQFF. The CDR3 nucleotides are TGTGCCAGCAGTGAAGATGAGAGCGGGACCTCCTACAATGAGCAGTTCTTC.

This chain joins TRBV2 and TRBJ1-1, with a weak D call TRBD1 (6 bases). Per germline, CDR1 SNHLY and CDR2 FYNNEI. V dropped 9 bases and J dropped 0 bases, with 14 bases sitting between them. This CDR3 contains 14 residues. The CDR3, as DNA: TGTGCCAGTGGGAGACAGGTGGTGAACACTGAAGCTTTCTTT. Amino acids: CASGRQVVNTEAFF.

Only a few counts were recorded for this clonotype. The chain recombines TRBV3-1 with TRBJ1-1, with D uncertain. The V end was cut by 4 bases, the J end by 2 bases, with 11 bases between. CDR3 length: 14 amino acids. In germline, CDR1 is LGHDT, CDR2 YNNKEL (reference sequence). The CDR3 coding sequence is TGTGCCAGCAGCCTATACGACCGAAACACTGAAGCTTTCTTT. This gives the protein CASSLYDRNTEAFF.

This clonotype was recorded a few times. The V and J genes are TRBV27 and TRBJ1-1; D not resolved. CDR3 length: 12 residues. CDR1 and CDR2 (germline): MNHEY, SMNVEV (reference sequence). V shed 6 bases and J shed 5 bases, with 10 bases lying between them. Written as DNA, the CDR3 is TGTGCCAGCAGAGCTTTGAGTACTGAAGCTTTCTTT. Translation gives CASRALSTEAFF.

This clonotype was found many times. The chain employs TRBV11-2 and TRBJ2-5, with D perhaps matching TRBD2 (5 bases). The CDR3 loop spans 15 amino acids. The V gene's germline CDR1 is SGHAT and CDR2 FQNNGV. Trimming cost V 2 bases and J 6 bases, with 16 bases left between them. Written as DNA, the CDR3 is TGTGCCAGCAGCTTACCCTTCCGGGATGTAAAGACCCAGTACTTC. This codes for CASSLPFRDVKTQYF.

This clonotype was observed many times. The rearrangement links TRBV20-1 to TRBJ2-3; 7 bases agree with TRBD1. Germline assignment: CDR1 DFQATT and CDR2 SNEGSKA (reference sequence). The CDR3 runs 14 residues. V lost 0 bases, J lost 7 bases, and 7 bases stayed unmatched. The CDR3 coding sequence is TGCAGTGCTAGAGAAGGGGGCAGGAGCTATACGCAGTATTTT. Translated: CSAREGGRSYTQYF.

This clonotype was observed a handful of times. CDR3 amino acids: CASSPTGNSPLHF. The CDR3 coding sequence is TGTGCCAGCAGTCCCACCGGGAATTCACCCCTCCACTTT. V gene TRBV6-2 or TRBV6-3 combines with J gene TRBJ1-6; D ambiguous. This CDR3 has 13 residues. V lost 5 bases and J 7 bases, leaving 9 bases between the germline ends. Germline values: CDR1 MNHEY, CDR2 SVGEGT.

This clonotype was picked up many times. The chain has TRBV6-2 or TRBV6-3 and TRBJ2-7, with D perhaps TRBD2 (6 bases). This CDR3 comprises 15 residues. The ends were cut back, 6 bases at V and 1 base at J, with 16 bases in the middle. Looked up from germline, CDR1 is MNHEY and CDR2 is SVGEGT. CDR3 in amino acids: CASRARRDPSYEQYF. The CDR3 DNA reads TGTGCCAGCAGGGCCAGGCGGGACCCTTCCTACGAGCAGTACTTC.

This clonotype has ten or more counts. The V call is TRBV6-4, the J call TRBJ2-1; 9 nucleotides line up with TRBD2. Germline CDR1 is MRHNA and CDR2 is SNTAGT. Losses at the gene ends were 2 bases for V and 4 bases for J; bases not matched to a gene: 3. This CDR3 has 15 amino acids. Here the CDR3 reads CASSDRAGGYNEQFF. The CDR3 DNA reads as TGTGCCAGCAGTGACCGGGCGGGGGGGTACAATGAGCAGTTCTTC.

In its sample, this clonotype was seen many times. This sequence joins TRBV7-3 and TRBJ2-3, with TRBD2 matching 7 bases. V was clipped by 1 base and J by 6 bases; unmatched bases: 4. The CDR3 length is 14 residues. Germline CDR1 SGHTA, CDR2 FQGTGA. CDR3 protein: CASSLNPAGDTQYF. As DNA, the CDR3 is TGTGCCAGCAGCTTAAATCCAGCGGGGGATACGCAGTATTTT.

This clonotype was seen only a few times. The chain links TRBV5-1 to TRBJ1-6; 8 bases are a match to TRBD1. The trim removed 4 bases at V and 7 bases at J, leaving 19 bases unmatched. CDR3 length: 19 residues. Germline V gene sequence: CDR1 SGHRS, CDR2 YFSETQ. CDR3 amino acids: CASSPSTNPGTGLNSPLHF. The CDR3 coding sequence is TGCGCCAGCAGCCCCTCCACGAACCCCGGGACAGGATTAAATTCACCCCTCCACTTT.

The rearrangement links TRBV7-2 to TRBJ2-1; 7 bases match TRBD2. CDR1 is SGHTA and CDR2 is FQGNSA in the germline V gene. CDR3 size: 13 residues. The junction had 7 bases not matched to a gene; V was cut back by 5 bases and J by 9 bases. The CDR3, as DNA: TGTGCCAGCAGCGAATGGGAGGGGAGTGAGCAGTTCTTC. It yields the protein CASSEWEGSEQFF.

This clonotype was seen ten or more times. Written as DNA, the CDR3 is TGCAGTGCTAGTGAATCTAGCGTTCCCTACGAGCAGTACTTC. Translated, it gives CSASESSVPYEQYF. The chain joins TRBV20-1 to TRBJ2-7; tentatively, D is TRBD2 (6 bases). Germline V lookup: CDR1 DFQATT, CDR2 SNEGSKA (reference sequence). This CDR3 comprises 14 residues. V shed 3 bases and J shed 2 bases, with 14 bases lying between them.

The chain has TRBV2 and TRBJ2-6; possibly TRBD2 for D (5 bases). V dropped 8 bases and J dropped 2 bases, with 19 bases sitting between them. Germline CDR1 is SNHLY and CDR2 is FYNNEI. This CDR3 comprises 17 residues. The CDR3 DNA reads as TGTGCCAGCCGAGGGTGGGTTCGACATGCTGGGGCCAACGTCCTGACTTTC. Translating it yields CASRGWVRHAGANVLTF.

This clonotype occurred a few times. The chain joins TRBV14 to TRBJ2-7; tentatively, D is TRBD2 (5 bases). The CDR3 consists of 13 residues. V was clipped by 6 bases and J by 5 bases, with 14 bases between them. Germline V gene data show CDR1 as SGHDN and CDR2 as FVKESK. CDR3 amino acids: CASRGLSGNEQYF. The CDR3 DNA reads TGTGCCAGCAGAGGTCTTTCGGGGAACGAGCAGTACTTC. The full variable domain, its missing parts supplied by reference TRBV14 and TRBJ2-7, is EAGVTQFPSHSVIEKGQTVTLRCDPISGHDNLYWYRRVMGKEIKFLLHFVKESKQDESGMPNNRFLAERTGGTYSTLKVQPAELEDSGVYFCASRGLSGNEQYFGPGTRLTVT.

With respect to this clonotype: It may be a read error: a sequence one base away is much more abundant. The V call is TRBV5-6, the J call TRBJ1-3; no clear D. Germline V gene sequence: CDR1 SGHDT, CDR2 YYEEEE. This CDR3 has 17 amino acids. The CDR3 coding sequence is TGTGCCAGCAGCTTGAGTAGGGATGGACTCTCTAGAAACACCATATATTTT. Its translation: CASSLSRDGLSRNTIYF.

This clonotype occurred many times. The chain employs TRBV10-3 and TRBJ2-1, with TRBD2 matching 7 bases. CDR3 length: 15 amino acids. V lost 4 bases and J lost 2; bases outside the gene matches: 5. Germline CDR1 and CDR2: ENHRY and SYGVKD. DNA for the CDR3: TGTGCCATCAGTGGGGGGACTATGACCTACAATGAGCAGTTCTTC. Amino acid sequence: CAISGGTMTYNEQFF.

This clonotype appeared many times. The chain carries TRBV5-1 and TRBJ2-5, with TRBD2 matching over 8 bases. CDR1 is SGHRS and CDR2 is YFSETQ in the germline V gene. J was trimmed by 5 bases and V by 1 base; bases with no gene match: 7. The CDR3 is 15 amino acids. The CDR3: CASSLSPGGLETQYF. The CDR3 DNA reads as TGCGCCAGCAGCTTGTCACCGGGAGGGTTGGAGACCCAGTACTTC.

Many counts were recorded for this clonotype. This sequence joins TRBV7-9 and TRBJ2-7, with a weak D call TRBD2 (5 bases). Deletions cut 5 bases from V and 1 base from J, with 9 bases between. The CDR3 totals 13 residues. The germline V gene encodes CDR1 SEHNR and CDR2 FQNEAQ (reference sequence). CDR3 nucleotide sequence: TGTGCCAGCAGCCCTCTAGCATCCTACGAGCAGTACTTC. It codes for CASSPLASYEQYF.

In this sample, this clonotype turned up many times. This rearrangement joins TRBV4-3 to TRBJ2-2; D not certain. The CDR3 totals 14 residues. V was clipped by 1 base and J by 3 bases, with 6 bases between them. Germline CDR1 and CDR2: LGHNA and YSLEER. The CDR3 loop reads CASSQGPYTGELFF. In DNA form, the CDR3 reads TGCGCCAGCAGCCAAGGGCCGTACACCGGGGAGCTGTTTTTT.

This chain links TRBV2 with TRBJ1-2; D possibly corresponds to TRBD1 (6 bases). Trimming pared 5 bases from V and 13 bases from J, leaving 14 bases between. The CDR3 totals 11 residues. Germline CDR1 SNHLY, CDR2 FYNNEI. The CDR3 DNA is TGTGCCAGCAGTACCGCACAGGGCGGCACCTTC. Protein: CASSTAQGGTF.

Ten or more counts support this clonotype. The chain couples TRBV29-1 to TRBJ1-1, with 7 bases matching TRBD1. The J segment lost 10 bases and the V segment lost 7 bases, leaving 18 bases of the junction unmatched. Germline V gene data show CDR1 as SQVTM and CDR2 as ANQGSEA. The CDR3 has 14 amino acids. The CDR3 DNA follows: TGCAGCGGGTCCCTCCGGGGGTCCGCAGGGGGAGCTTTCTTT. The encoded protein is CSGSLRGSAGGAFF.

The chain is built from TRBV15 and TRBJ2-7; 7 nucleotides match TRBD1. Germline trimming cut 0 bases from V and 6 bases from J; bases unmatched to any gene: 5. CDR1 is LNHNV, CDR2 YYDKDF, per germline (reference sequence). The CDR3 runs to 14 residues. CDR3 protein: CATSRDYRQGEQYF. In nucleotides, the CDR3 is TGTGCCACCAGCAGAGATTACCGACAGGGCGAGCAGTACTTC.